This T cell receptor beta chain derives from a study of T cell changes during pregnancy in multiple sclerosis. The ends lost 0 bases at V and 3 bases at J; junction bases unmatched: 4. The length of the CDR3 is 16 residues. The V gene's germline CDR1 is SGHTA and CDR2 FQGNSA. The data were produced by immunoSEQ multiplex PCR, yet TCRdb's version contains in-frame clones alone and is incomplete. The table includes approximately 51,000 clones, 85% to 95% detected once. This chain connects TRBV7-2 to TRBJ2-3; 9 bases align to TRBD2. The sequencing used CD4+ T cells from peripheral blood mononuclear cells, collected in the second trimester of pregnancy. The receptor comes from a female donor with multiple sclerosis, enrolled in a pregnancy study. CDR3: CASSLASSGGTDTQYF. CDR3 DNA sequence: TGTGCCAGCAGCTTAGCGAGTAGCGGGGGAACAGATACGCAGTATTTT.